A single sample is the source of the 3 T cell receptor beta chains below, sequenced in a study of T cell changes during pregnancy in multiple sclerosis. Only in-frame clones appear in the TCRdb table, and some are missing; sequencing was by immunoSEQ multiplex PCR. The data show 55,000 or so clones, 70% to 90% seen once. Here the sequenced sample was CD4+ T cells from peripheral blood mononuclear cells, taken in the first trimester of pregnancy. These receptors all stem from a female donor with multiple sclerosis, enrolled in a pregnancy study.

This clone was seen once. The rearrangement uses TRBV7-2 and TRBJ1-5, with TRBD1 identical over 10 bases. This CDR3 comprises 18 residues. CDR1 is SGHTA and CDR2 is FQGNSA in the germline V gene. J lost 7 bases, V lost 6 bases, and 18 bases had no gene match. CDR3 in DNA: TGTGCCAGCAGTTTGCGGGCTAAGGGAGGGACAGGGGACCAGCCCCAGCATTTT. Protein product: CASSLRAKGGTGDQPQHF.

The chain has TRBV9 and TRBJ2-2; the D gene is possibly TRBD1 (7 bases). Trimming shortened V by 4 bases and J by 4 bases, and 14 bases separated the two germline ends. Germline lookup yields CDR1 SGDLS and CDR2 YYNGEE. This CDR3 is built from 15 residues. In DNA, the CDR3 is TGTGCCAGCAGCCAGGGGGTGGGGGGCACCGGGGAGCTGTTTTTT. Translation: CASSQGVGGTGELFF.

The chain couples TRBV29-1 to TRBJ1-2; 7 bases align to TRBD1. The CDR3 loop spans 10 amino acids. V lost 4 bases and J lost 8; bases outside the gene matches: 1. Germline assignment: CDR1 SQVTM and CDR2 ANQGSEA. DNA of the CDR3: TGCAGCGTTGTGGACAGGGGCTACACCTTC. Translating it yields CSVVDRGYTF.